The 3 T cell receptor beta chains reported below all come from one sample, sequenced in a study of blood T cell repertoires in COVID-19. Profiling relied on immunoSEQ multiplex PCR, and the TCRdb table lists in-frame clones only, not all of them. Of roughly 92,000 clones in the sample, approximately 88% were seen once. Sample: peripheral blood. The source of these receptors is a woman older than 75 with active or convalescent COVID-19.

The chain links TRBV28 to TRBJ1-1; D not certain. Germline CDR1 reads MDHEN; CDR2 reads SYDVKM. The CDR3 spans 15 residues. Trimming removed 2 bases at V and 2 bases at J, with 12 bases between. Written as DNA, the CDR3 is TGTGCCAGCAGTTTAGGAGGACGGAGAAACACTGAAGCTTTCTTT. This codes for CASSLGGRRNTEAFF.

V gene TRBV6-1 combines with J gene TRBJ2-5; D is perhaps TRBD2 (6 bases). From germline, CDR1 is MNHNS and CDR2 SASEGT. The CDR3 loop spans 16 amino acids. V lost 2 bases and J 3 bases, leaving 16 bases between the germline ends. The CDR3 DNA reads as TGTGCCAGCAGTGAAACCCGGGAGCCGGGAGAAGAGACCCAGTACTTC. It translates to CASSETREPGEETQYF.

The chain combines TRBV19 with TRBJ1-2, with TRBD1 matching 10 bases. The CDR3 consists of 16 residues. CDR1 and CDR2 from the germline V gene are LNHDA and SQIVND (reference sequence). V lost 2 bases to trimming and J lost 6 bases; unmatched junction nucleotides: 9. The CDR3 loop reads CASSILLEGTGDGYTF. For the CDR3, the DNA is TGTGCCAGTAGTATACTTTTAGAAGGGACAGGGGATGGCTACACCTTC. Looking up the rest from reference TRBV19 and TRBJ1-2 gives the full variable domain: DGGITQSPKYLFRKEGQNVTLSCEQNLNHDAMYWYRQDPGQGLRLIYYSQIVNDFQKGDIAEGYSVSREKKESFPLTVTSAQKNPTAFYLCASSILLEGTGDGYTFGSGTRLTVV.